The 24 T cell receptor beta chains given below trace back to one sample, sequenced in a study of Graves' ophthalmopathy and Graves' hyperthyroidism. From RNA, the CDR3 regions of TCR beta chains were amplified and sequenced. Following a first-round RT-PCR that used HTBI primers, a second-round multiplex PCR was carried out. MiXCR, applied by TCRdb to the multiplex PCR reads, yields one record per CDR3 protein. The sample shows 900,000 to 1,200,000 distinct CDR3 sequences, about 38% of them seen only once. The sample was peripheral blood or thyroid tissue (not recorded which). The origin of the receptors is an adult man with Graves' hyperthyroidism.

This clonotype was recorded many times. V and J are TRBV6-6 and TRBJ1-2; tentatively, D is TRBD1 (5 bases). Trimming took 6 bases from V and 3 from J, leaving 8 bases between them. Germline CDR1 reads MNHNY; CDR2 reads SVGAGI (reference sequence). This CDR3 is built from 12 residues. The CDR3 spells CASSGTDYGYTF. CDR3 nucleotide sequence: TGTGCCAGCAGCGGGACGGACTATGGCTACACCTTC.

CDR3 DNA: TGTGCCACCAGCAGGGGGTACACAGGGGGCGTGGAGACCCAGTACTTC. It encodes CATSRGYTGGVETQYF. V and J are TRBV15 and TRBJ2-5; 9 nucleotides match TRBD1. Germline loops: CDR1 LNHNV, CDR2 YYDKDF (reference sequence). V lost 3 bases to trimming and J lost 5 bases; unmatched junction nucleotides: 10. This CDR3 spans 16 amino acids.

The chain combines TRBV4-3 with TRBJ2-2; perhaps TRBD1 as D (5 bases). The CDR3 loop spans 14 amino acids. The ends were cut back, 3 bases at V and 5 bases at J, with 10 bases in the middle. Germline V gives CDR1 LGHNA, CDR2 YSLEER. The CDR3 reads CASSHPQGTGELFF. CDR3 in DNA: TGCGCCAGCAGCCATCCCCAGGGTACCGGGGAGCTGTTTTTT.

The gene calls are TRBV7-2 and TRBJ1-4, with a tentative D call TRBD1 (6 bases). The germline CDR1 and CDR2 sequences are SGHTA and FQGNSA. CDR3 size: 12 residues. The V end lost 10 bases, the J end lost 11 bases, and 17 bases lay between the germline ends. The CDR3 nucleotides read TGTGCCATGTGCGAGTGGGGACACAAACTGTTTTTT. Translation: CAMCEWGHKLFF.

This chain joins TRBV7-2 and TRBJ2-5; 15 bases map to TRBD2. V lost 5 bases and J lost 2; bases outside the gene matches: 12. CDR1 and CDR2 (germline): SGHTA, FQGNSA. The CDR3 consists of 19 residues. The CDR3 DNA reads TGTGCCAGCAGCACCCCGGGACTAGCGGGGGGTGCGTCACAAGAGACCCAGTACTTC. Protein sequence: CASSTPGLAGGASQETQYF.

This clonotype was picked up many times. The chain employs TRBV30 and TRBJ1-6; no firm D call. Trimming cost V 4 bases and J 6 bases, with 13 bases left between them. The length of the CDR3 is 14 residues. Germline CDR1 and CDR2: GTSNPN and SVGIG (reference sequence). The CDR3 DNA reads TGTGCCTGGACCGTACACCTTTTTAATTCACCCCTCCACTTT. Residues: CAWTVHLFNSPLHF.

For the CDR3, the DNA is TGTGCCAGCAGTTTAAGACAGAGAGGCTACACCTTC. Residues: CASSLRQRGYTF. V is TRBV28 and J is TRBJ1-2; a possible D gene is TRBD1 (5 bases). The germline V gene has CDR1 MDHEN and CDR2 SYDVKM. V gave up 2 bases and J gave up 8 bases, with 9 bases separating them. The length of the CDR3 is 12 residues.

Ten or more counts support this clonotype. This rearrangement joins TRBV28 to TRBJ1-2, with D perhaps matching TRBD1 (6 bases). In germline, CDR1 is MDHEN, CDR2 SYDVKM. Trimming cost V 6 bases and J 7 bases, with 15 bases left between them. The CDR3 sequence is 13 residues long. This chain's CDR3 is CASSQQGLGGYTF. The CDR3 DNA reads TGTGCCAGCAGCCAACAGGGCCTAGGTGGCTACACCTTC.

This chain uses TRBV7-2 with TRBJ2-7; 8 bases agree with TRBD2. The CDR3 is 15 residues long. V gave up 8 bases and J gave up 0 bases; unmatched junction bases: 9. Germline CDR1 reads SGHTA; CDR2 reads FQGNSA. The CDR3 region has the DNA TGTGCCAGCTCCCGGGGGGGAGGTTCCTCCTACGAGCAGTACTTC. This encodes CASSRGGGSSYEQYF.

To note about this clonotype: A much larger clone is a single base away; this may be a read error. The chain uses TRBV5-1 and TRBJ1-1; TRBD1 matches at 7 bases. Germline-derived CDR1 and CDR2 are SGHRS and YFSETQ. The length of the CDR3 is 15 residues. This CDR3 is CAGSPWTGENTEAFF. The CDR3 DNA reads as TGCGCCGGCAGCCCCTGGACAGGAGAGAACACTGAAGCTTTCTTT.

On this clonotype: Germline and junction disagree at one end, which may indicate a read error. The V call is TRBV11-2, the J call TRBJ1-1; D call uncertain. CDR1 and CDR2 from the germline V gene are SGHAT and FQNNGV. The CDR3 has 16 amino acids. CDR3 protein: CASSQVLRLGDTKAFF. For the CDR3, the DNA is TGTGCCAGCAGCCAAGTGCTTCGGCTAGGAGACACTAAAGCTTTCTTT.

The chain is built from TRBV11-2 and TRBJ2-2; the D is unclear. The V gene lost 2 bases and the J gene lost 5 bases, with 15 bases spanning the gap. The germline gives CDR1 SGHAT, CDR2 FQNNGV. CDR3 length: 16 residues. CDR3 nucleotide sequence: TGTGCCAGCAGCTTATATGCGGACCAACCAACCGGGGAGCTGTTTTTT. It specifies CASSLYADQPTGELFF.

A few counts support this clonotype. This CDR3 is missing its conserved last phenylalanine or tryptophan, likely due to a read error. It is unclear where the CDR3 begins or ends on the DNA, so no DNA is shown, and the CDR3 is as TCRdb lists it. The chain joins TRBV2 to TRBJ1-1. Germline assignment: CDR1 SNHLY and CDR2 FYNNEI. The length of the CDR3 is 10 amino acids, counting both ends. This chain's CDR3 is CASSEYGPDY.

This clonotype was picked up one time. J is TRBJ1-4 and V is TRBV7-4, with 7 bases lining up with TRBD1. The CDR3 totals 21 residues. J gave up 0 bases and V 1 base, and 17 bases lay outside the gene matches. Per germline, CDR1 SGHVT and CDR2 SQSDAQ. The CDR3, as DNA: TGTGCCAGCAGCTTAGACGCAGGCGGGACAGCGTACCTTCCAACTAATGAAAAACTGTTTTTT. This translates into CASSLDAGGTAYLPTNEKLFF.

The J gene is TRBJ2-5, the V gene TRBV10-2; the D gene could be TRBD1 or TRBD2 (5 bases each). This CDR3 has 13 amino acids. Trimming removed 8 bases from V and 3 bases from J, with 13 bases in between. The germline CDR1 and CDR2 sequences are WSHSY and SAAADI. The CDR3 region has the DNA TGCGCCAGCGAACCGGGACCAAAAGAGACCCAGTACTTC. Amino acids: CASEPGPKETQYF.

The chain carries TRBV30 and TRBJ1-4; no clear D. V dropped 4 bases and J dropped 2 bases, with 14 bases sitting between them. CDR3 length: 15 residues. Germline V CDR1 and CDR2: GTSNPN, SVGIG (reference sequence). The CDR3 sequence is CAWNPGTATNEKLFF. CDR3 DNA: TGTGCCTGGAATCCAGGAACTGCGACTAATGAAAAACTGTTTTTT.

This clonotype came up a few times. The chain employs TRBV28 and TRBJ2-7; 9 positions match TRBD1. The length of the CDR3 is 14 residues. The ends lost 4 bases at V and 8 bases at J; junction bases unmatched: 9. Germline V CDR1 and CDR2: MDHEN, SYDVKM. CDR3 nucleotide sequence: TGTGCCAGCAGTTACGGACAGGGGCGGCTGCAGCAGTACTTC. Protein product: CASSYGQGRLQQYF.

This clonotype was counted ten times or more. V and J are TRBV9 and TRBJ2-2; 9 bases are a match to TRBD1. Germline trimming cut 3 bases from V and 7 bases from J; bases unmatched to any gene: 7. Germline V gene sequence: CDR1 SGDLS, CDR2 YYNGEE. The length of the CDR3 is 15 residues. CDR3 in DNA: TGTGCCAGCAGCGGAACAGGGGGCTACGGCGGGGAGCTGTTTTTT. It translates to CASSGTGGYGGELFF.

The chain has TRBV7-8 and TRBJ2-6; 7 nucleotides line up with TRBD2. Germline V gives CDR1 SGHVS, CDR2 FQNEAQ. V lost 5 bases to trimming and J lost 5 bases; unmatched junction nucleotides: 9. The CDR3 has 16 amino acids. In DNA, the CDR3 is TGTGCCAGCAGCAAAAAGCGGGACTCCTGGGCCAACGTCCTGACTTTC. Translated: CASSKKRDSWANVLTF.

Note on this clonotype: This may come from a read error, since a much larger clone is one base off. This sequence joins TRBV10-3 and TRBJ2-7; TRBD2 agrees at 10 bases. The CDR3 runs 14 residues. From germline, CDR1 is ENHRY and CDR2 SYGVKD. The CDR3 loop is CASRSSGRSYEQNF. The CDR3 DNA reads as TGTGCCAGCAGGTCTAGCGGGAGATCCTACGAGCAGAACTTC.

This clonotype was counted ten times or more. The V call is TRBV12-3 or TRBV12-4, the J call TRBJ2-5; TRBD2 might be the D (5 bases). The CDR3 length is 14 residues. Trimming removed 4 bases from V and 4 bases from J, with 13 bases in between. The CDR3, as DNA: TGTGCCAGCAGTTCCCAAAGCCGGGGAGAGACCCAGTACTTC. Translated: CASSSQSRGETQYF.

This chain uses TRBV28 with TRBJ1-2; 9 bases align to TRBD1. Germline values: CDR1 MDHEN, CDR2 SYDVKM. The V and J ends lost 2 bases and 5 bases, in that order; junction bases with no gene match: 6. The CDR3 loop spans 15 amino acids. CDR3 nucleotide sequence: TGTGCCAGCAGTTTACCCGGACAGGGGAGTTATGGCTACACCTTC. Translation gives CASSLPGQGSYGYTF.

The CDR3 coding sequence is TGCAGACTCGGGGGCCCCACCCAAGAGACCCAGTACTTC. Residues: CRLGGPTQETQYF. J is TRBJ2-5 and V is TRBV29-1; D tentatively fits TRBD1 or TRBD2 (6 bases each). The CDR3 contains 13 residues. The germline CDR1 and CDR2 sequences are SQVTM and ANQGSEA.

This clonotype was detected ten times or more. This chain links TRBV15 with TRBJ2-5, with TRBD1 identical over 8 bases. Germline assignment: CDR1 LNHNV and CDR2 YYDKDF (reference sequence). CDR3 size: 13 residues. J lost 5 bases, V lost 6 bases, and 5 bases had no gene match. For the CDR3, the DNA is TGTGCCACCAGAGACAGGGGATCGGAGACCCAGTACTTC. Its protein product is CATRDRGSETQYF.